This TCR beta chain is drawn from a study of CD8 T cells in Susac syndrome. Overall study context: When their blood was taken, the Susac syndrome patients had either not yet had any therapy, were taking corticosteroids, or were taking intravenous immunoglobulin alone.

With random hexamers, 0.5 to 1 ug RNA was reverse transcribed. One entry per CDR3 protein results from TCRdb running MiXCR on the immunoSEQ multiplex PCR reads. The sample has hundreds of thousands of distinct CDR3 sequences; 94% are singletons. Germline CDR1 SGDLS, CDR2 YYNGEE. This CDR3 contains 13 residues. V lost 2 bases and J lost 6, with 12 bases in between. The chain carries TRBV9 and TRBJ2-7; no definite D call. This receptor was taken from a human donor with Susac syndrome. Sequencing was carried out using CD4+ T cells from PBMCs. The CDR3 sequence: CASSVAFLGEQYF. The DNA for the CDR3 is TGTGCCAGCAGCGTTGCTTTTTTGGGCGAGCAGTACTTC.